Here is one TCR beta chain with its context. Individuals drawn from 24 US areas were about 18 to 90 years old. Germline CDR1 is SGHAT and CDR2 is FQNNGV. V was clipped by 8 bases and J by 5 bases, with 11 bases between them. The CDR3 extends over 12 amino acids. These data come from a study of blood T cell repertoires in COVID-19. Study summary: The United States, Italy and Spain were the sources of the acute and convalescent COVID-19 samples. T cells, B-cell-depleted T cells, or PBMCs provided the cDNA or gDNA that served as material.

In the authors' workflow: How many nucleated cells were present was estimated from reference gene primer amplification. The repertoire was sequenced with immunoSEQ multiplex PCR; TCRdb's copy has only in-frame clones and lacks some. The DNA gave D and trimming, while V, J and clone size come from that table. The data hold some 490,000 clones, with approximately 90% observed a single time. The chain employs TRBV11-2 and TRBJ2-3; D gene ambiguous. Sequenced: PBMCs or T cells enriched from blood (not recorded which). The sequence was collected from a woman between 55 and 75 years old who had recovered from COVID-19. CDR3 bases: TGTGCCAGCTCTCAGTCAAGAGATACGCAGTATTTT. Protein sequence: CASSQSRDTQYF.